This T cell receptor (beta chain) was obtained from a study of T cell responses to AZD1222 COVID-19 vaccine (dated by TCRdb to the early 2020s). Some background on the complete study: Because spike-specific TCR depth and breadth did not differ between the two schedules, AZD1222 recipients who got a second dose at roughly 4 weeks were pooled with those who got a second dose at roughly 12 weeks. A total of 240 or so trial participants underwent TCR sequencing, of whom 207 had received two doses of AZD1222 and approximately 25 had received two doses of the MenACWY control vaccine. Trial participants were enrolled into age subgroups of 18-55, 56-69 and 70-plus years, which contained about 160, 30 and 59 TCR-sequenced participants, respectively. Here is what the overall study found, with its caveats: After two AZD1222 doses, spike-specific TCR breadth and depth were significantly higher than at day 0 and than in MenACWY recipients. Conclusions about previously exposed vaccinees are limited, since just five or six AZD1222 recipients were seropositive for SARS-CoV-2 at baseline. Most participants were white British and females outnumbered males, and the authors suggested that clonal diversity may have been underestimated. CD4 TCRs associated with the vaccine covered the entire spike protein, and the dominant responses were in regions 160-218 and 743-854. Nearly half of unique spike-specific TCRs reportedly recognized epitopes outside regions mutated in the B.1.351 and B.1.1.7 variants. The 56-69-year group was small, and its depth increase did not reach significance, likely because of low power. Because no day 14 peak-response samples were available, the repertoires could be characterized only after the peak T cell response.

The CDR3 contains 14 residues, cysteine and phenylalanine counted. Of the read, only the CDR3 DNA is kept; its 42 bases are in frame from base 1. CDR1 and CDR2 were assigned from the germline V gene (reference sequence) as LNHDA and SQIVND. V and J are trimmed by 7 bases and 7 bases, and the gene matches miss 10 bases of the junction. The CDR3 regions of human TCRbeta chains were analyzed by immunosequencing. Per the authors' processing: TCRs in the repertoires were compared against a reference library of SARS-CoV-2-specific TCRs that had been generated with the MIRA antigen-specificity platform. Breadth was defined as the fraction of unique TCRs that were SARS-CoV-2-associated. Depth was defined as the fraction of total T cells that were SARS-CoV-2-associated. Using the MIRA data, each spike-specific TCR was mapped to the spike region that the TCR reacts to and placed in a CD4 or CD8 class. Log10-transformed breadth and depth values were compared by one-way ANOVA with Sidak's multiple comparisons tests. Here the immuneACCESS table is served through TCRdb, limited to in-frame sequences with V and J called. Missing clones are a known gap in these copies; in checked studies unresolved V genes cover under half, and the rest lacks a known reason. Clonal size and the V and J genes are those of that table, whereas D and trimming came from the DNA. This sample comprises 150,000 to 180,000 clones, roughly nine tenths of them detected only once. Of the sample, 1.8% is held by the ten largest clones.

The time point label here, explained by the study, means: baseline before first vaccination. The vaccinee samples were drawn from two UK trials, COV001 and COV002, one of which was a single-blind randomized controlled phase 2/3 trial testing AZD1222 (ChAdOx1 nCoV-19) in healthy adults. For TCRbeta chain sequencing, PBMC samples from trial participants were taken at day 0 and at day 28 after the second dose. This clone was seen more than once but under ten times. This clone's antigen is unknown. No base-level quality is on record; no much larger clone is a single base apart. Here the chain combines TRBV19 and TRBJ1-5; 7 bases in the middle match TRBD1. This specimen consisted of peripheral blood, obtained on day 0 of AZD1222 vaccination. This TCR derives from an adult in good health. Here is the DNA: TGTGCCAGTACCTCGCAGGGGGTTGACCAGCCCCAGCATTTT. This gives the protein CASTSQGVDQPQHF. Outside the CDR3, residues come from the reference TRBV19 and TRBJ1-5 proteins, so the full variable domain is: DGGITQSPKYLFRKEGQNVTLSCEQNLNHDAMYWYRQDPGQGLRLIYYSQIVNDFQKGDIAEGYSVSREKKESFPLTVTSAQKNPTAFYLCASTSQGVDQPQHFGDGTRLSIL.